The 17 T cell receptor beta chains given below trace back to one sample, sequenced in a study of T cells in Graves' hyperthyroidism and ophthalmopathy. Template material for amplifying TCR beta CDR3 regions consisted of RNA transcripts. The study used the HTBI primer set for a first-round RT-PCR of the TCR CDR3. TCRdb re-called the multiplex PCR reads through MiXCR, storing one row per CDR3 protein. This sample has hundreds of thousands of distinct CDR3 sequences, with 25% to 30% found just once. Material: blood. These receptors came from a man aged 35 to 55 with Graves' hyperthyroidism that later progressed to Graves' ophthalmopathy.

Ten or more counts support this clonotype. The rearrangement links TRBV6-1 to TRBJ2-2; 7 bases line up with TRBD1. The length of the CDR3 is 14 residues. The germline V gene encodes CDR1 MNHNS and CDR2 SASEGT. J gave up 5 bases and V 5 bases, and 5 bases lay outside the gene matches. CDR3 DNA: TGTGCCAGCAGTCAGGGACAGATTACCGGGGAGCTGTTTTTT. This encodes CASSQGQITGELFF.

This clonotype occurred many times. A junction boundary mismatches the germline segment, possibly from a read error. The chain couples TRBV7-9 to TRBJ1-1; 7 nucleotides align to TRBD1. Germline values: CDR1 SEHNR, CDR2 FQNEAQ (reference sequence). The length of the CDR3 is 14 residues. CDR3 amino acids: CTSSPSGQGAEAFF. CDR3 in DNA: TGTACCAGCAGCCCCTCGGGGCAGGGGGCTGAAGCTTTCTTT.

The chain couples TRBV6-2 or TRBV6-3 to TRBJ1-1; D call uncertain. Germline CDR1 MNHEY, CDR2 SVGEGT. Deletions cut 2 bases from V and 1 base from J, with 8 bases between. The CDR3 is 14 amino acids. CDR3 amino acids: CASSYDGPNTEAFF. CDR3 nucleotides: TGTGCCAGCAGTTACGACGGCCCGAACACTGAAGCTTTCTTT.

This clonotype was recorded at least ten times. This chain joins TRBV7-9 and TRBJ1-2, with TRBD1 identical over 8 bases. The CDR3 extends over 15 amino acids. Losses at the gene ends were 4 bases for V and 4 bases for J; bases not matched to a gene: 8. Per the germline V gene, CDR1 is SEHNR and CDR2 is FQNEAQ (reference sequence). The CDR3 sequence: CASSSRGRRGYGYTF. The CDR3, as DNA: TGTGCCAGCAGCTCCAGGGGGCGCCGGGGCTATGGCTACACCTTC.

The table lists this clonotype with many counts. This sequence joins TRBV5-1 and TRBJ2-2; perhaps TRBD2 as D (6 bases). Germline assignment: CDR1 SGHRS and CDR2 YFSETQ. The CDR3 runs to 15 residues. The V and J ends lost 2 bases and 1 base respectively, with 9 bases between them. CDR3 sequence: CASSFGGENTGELFF. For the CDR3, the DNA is TGCGCCAGCAGCTTTGGCGGGGAGAACACCGGGGAGCTGTTTTTT.

CDR3 nucleotide sequence: TGTGCCACCTTAAAACAGGGGGCACGGGAGACCCAGTACTTC. Protein product: CATLKQGARETQYF. This chain connects TRBV6-1 to TRBJ2-5, with TRBD1 matching over 9 bases. Per the germline V gene, CDR1 is MNHNS and CDR2 is SASEGT. The CDR3 is made up of 14 amino acids. The trim removed 10 bases at V and 5 bases at J, leaving 11 bases unmatched.

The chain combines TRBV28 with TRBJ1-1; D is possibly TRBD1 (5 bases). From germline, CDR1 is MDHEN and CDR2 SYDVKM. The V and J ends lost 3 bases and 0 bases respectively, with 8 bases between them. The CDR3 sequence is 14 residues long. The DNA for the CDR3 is TGTGCCAGCAGTTTGGAGGGGATGAACACTGAAGCTTTCTTT. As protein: CASSLEGMNTEAFF.

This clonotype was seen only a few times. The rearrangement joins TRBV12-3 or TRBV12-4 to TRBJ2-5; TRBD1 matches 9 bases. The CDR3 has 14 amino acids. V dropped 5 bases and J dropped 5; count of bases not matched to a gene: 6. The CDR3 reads CASSLRQGGETQYF. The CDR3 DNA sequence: TGTGCCAGCAGTCTTCGACAGGGGGGGGAGACCCAGTACTTC.

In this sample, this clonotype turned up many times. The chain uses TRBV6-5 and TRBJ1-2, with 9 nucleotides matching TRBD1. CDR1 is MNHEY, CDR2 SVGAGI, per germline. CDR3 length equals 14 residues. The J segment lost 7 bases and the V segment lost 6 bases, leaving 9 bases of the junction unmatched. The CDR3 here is CASRGTGRGGGYTF. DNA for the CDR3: TGTGCCAGCAGAGGGACAGGGCGAGGAGGTGGCTACACCTTC.

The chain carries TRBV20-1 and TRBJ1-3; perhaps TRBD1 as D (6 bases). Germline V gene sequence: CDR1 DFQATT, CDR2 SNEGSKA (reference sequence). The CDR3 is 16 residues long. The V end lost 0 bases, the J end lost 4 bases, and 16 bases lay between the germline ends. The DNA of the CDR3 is TGCAGTGCTAGAGAAGGGGGTGTTGGGGCAGGAAACACCATATATTTT. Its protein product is CSAREGGVGAGNTIYF.

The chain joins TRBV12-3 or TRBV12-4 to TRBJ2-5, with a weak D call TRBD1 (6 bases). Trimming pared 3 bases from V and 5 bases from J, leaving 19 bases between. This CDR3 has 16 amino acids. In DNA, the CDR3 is TGTGCCAGCAGTTTGGGGGCCGAGACTACGGGGGAGACCCAGTACTTC. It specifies CASSLGAETTGETQYF.

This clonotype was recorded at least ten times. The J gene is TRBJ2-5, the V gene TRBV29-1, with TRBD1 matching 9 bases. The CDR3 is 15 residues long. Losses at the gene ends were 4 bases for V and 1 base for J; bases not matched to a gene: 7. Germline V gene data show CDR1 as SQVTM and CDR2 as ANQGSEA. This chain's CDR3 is CSVAGQGRSQETQYF. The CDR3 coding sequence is TGCAGCGTTGCGGGACAGGGAAGAAGCCAAGAGACCCAGTACTTC.

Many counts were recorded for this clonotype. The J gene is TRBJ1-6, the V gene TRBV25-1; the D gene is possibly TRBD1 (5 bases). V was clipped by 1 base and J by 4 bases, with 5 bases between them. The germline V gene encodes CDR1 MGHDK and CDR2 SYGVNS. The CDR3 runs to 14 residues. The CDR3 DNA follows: TGTGCCAGCAGTGAATCAGGGTATAATTCACCCCTCCACTTT. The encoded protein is CASSESGYNSPLHF.

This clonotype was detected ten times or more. CDR3 in DNA: TGTGCCAGCTCATCCGGGACAGGGGTTTACAATGAGCAGTTCTTC. Protein product: CASSSGTGVYNEQFF. J is TRBJ2-1 and V is TRBV11-2; TRBD1 agrees at 10 bases. Trimming cost V 8 bases and J 4 bases; bases outside gene matches: 8. In germline, CDR1 is SGHAT, CDR2 FQNNGV. The CDR3 contains 15 residues.

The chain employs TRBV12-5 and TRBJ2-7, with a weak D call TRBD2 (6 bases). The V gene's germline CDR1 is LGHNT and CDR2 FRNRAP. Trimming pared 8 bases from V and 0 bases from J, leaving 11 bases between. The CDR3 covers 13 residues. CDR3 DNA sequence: TGTGCTAGTAAGGCCGGGAGCTCCTACGAGCAGTACTTC. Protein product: CASKAGSSYEQYF.

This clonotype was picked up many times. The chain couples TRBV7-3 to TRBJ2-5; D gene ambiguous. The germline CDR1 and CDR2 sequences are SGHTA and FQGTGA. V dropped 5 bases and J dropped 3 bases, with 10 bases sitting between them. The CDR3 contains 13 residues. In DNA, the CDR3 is TGTGCCAGCAGCGCACGCCCTGAAGAGACCCAGTACTTC. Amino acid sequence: CASSARPEETQYF.

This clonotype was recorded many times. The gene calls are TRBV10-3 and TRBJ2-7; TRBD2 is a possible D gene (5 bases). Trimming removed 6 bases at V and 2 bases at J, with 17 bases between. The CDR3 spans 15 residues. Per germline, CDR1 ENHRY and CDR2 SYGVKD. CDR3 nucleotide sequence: TGTGCCATCAGCCCCGTTCAGCGGAGCACCTACGAGCAGTACTTC. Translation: CAISPVQRSTYEQYF.